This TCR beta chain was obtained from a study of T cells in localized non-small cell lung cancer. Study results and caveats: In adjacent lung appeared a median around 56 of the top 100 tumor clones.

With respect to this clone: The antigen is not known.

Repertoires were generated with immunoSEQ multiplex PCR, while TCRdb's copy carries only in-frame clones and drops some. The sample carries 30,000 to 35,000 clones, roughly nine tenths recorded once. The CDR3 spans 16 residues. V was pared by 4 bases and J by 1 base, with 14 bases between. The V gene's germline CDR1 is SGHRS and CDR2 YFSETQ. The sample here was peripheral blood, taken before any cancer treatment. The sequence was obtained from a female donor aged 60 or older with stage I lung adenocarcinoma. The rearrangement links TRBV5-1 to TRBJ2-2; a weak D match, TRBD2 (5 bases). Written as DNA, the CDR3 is TGCGCCAGCAGCCAGGCCCCCAGCGGGAACACCGGGGAGCTGTTTTTT. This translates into CASSQAPSGNTGELFF.